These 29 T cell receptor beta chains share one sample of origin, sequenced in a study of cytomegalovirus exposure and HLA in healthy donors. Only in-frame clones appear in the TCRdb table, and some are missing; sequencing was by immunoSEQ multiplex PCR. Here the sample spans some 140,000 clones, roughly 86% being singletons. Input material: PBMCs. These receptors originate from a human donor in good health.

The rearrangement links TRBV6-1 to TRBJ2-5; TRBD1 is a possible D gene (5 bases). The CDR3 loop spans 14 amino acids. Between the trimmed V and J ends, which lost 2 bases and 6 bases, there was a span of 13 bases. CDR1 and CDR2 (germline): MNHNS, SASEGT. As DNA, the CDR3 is TGTGCCAGCAGTGAAAATTCAGGGAAAAAGACCCAGTACTTC. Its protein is CASSENSGKKTQYF.

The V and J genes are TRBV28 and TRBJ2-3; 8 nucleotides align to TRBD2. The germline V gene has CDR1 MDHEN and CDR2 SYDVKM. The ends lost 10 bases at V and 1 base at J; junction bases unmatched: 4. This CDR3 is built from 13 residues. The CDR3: CATRGGGTDTQYF. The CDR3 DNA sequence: TGTGCCACCCGGGGGGGTGGCACAGATACGCAGTATTTT.

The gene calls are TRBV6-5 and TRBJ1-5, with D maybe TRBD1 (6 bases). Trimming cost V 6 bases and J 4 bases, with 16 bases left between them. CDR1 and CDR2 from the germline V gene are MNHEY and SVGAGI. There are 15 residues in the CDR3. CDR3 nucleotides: TGTGCCAGCAGCGAGGCTGGACAGAAAAATCAGCCCCAGCATTTT. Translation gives CASSEAGQKNQPQHF.

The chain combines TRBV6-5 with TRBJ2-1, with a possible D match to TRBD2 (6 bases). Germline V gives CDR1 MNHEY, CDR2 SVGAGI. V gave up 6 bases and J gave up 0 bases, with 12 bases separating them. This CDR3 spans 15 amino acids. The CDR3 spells CASSSETSSYNEQFF. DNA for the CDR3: TGTGCCAGCAGCTCTGAGACTAGCTCCTACAATGAGCAGTTCTTC.

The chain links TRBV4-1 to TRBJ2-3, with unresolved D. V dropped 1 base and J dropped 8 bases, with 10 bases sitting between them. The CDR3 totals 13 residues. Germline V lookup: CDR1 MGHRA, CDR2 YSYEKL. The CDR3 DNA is TGCGCCAGCAGCCAAGGGAGACCTGCTACGCAGTATTTT. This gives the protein CASSQGRPATQYF.

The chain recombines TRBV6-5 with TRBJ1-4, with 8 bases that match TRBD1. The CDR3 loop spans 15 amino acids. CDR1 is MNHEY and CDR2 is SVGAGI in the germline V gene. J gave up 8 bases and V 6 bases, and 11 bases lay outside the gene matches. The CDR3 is CASRGIDRGQEKLFF. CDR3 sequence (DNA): TGTGCCAGCAGGGGGATAGACAGGGGACAGGAAAAACTGTTTTTT.

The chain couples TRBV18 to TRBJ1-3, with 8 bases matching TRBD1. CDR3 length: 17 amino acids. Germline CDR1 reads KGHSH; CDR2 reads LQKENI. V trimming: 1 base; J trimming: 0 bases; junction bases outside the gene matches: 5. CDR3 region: CASSPQTGTGSGNTIYF. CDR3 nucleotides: TGTGCCAGCTCACCACAGACAGGGACAGGCTCTGGAAACACCATATATTTT.

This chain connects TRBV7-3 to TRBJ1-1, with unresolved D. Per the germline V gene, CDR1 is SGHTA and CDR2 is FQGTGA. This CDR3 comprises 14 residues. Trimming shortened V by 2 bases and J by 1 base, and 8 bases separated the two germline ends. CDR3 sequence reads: CASSLPLKNTEAFF. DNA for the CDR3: TGTGCCAGCAGCTTACCACTGAAGAACACTGAAGCTTTCTTT.

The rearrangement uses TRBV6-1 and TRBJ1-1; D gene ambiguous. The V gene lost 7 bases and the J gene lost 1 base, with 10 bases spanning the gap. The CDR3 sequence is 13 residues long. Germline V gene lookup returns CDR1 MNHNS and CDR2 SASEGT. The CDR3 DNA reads TGTGCCAGCACTTCAACAGCGAACACTGAAGCTTTCTTT. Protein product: CASTSTANTEAFF.

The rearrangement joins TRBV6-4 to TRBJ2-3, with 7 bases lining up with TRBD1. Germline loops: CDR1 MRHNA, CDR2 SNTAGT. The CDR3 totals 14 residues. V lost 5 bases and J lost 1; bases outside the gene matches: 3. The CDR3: CASSIGQGTDTQYF. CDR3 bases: TGTGCCAGCAGTATCGGACAGGGCACAGATACGCAGTATTTT.

Here the CDR3 reads CASSFNFQETQYF. The DNA of the CDR3 is TGCGCCAGCAGCTTCAATTTTCAAGAGACCCAGTACTTC. V is TRBV5-1 and J is TRBJ2-5; D gene uncertain. V lost 2 bases to trimming and J lost 2 bases, with 7 bases between them. The CDR3 loop spans 13 amino acids. Germline CDR1 reads SGHRS; CDR2 reads YFSETQ.

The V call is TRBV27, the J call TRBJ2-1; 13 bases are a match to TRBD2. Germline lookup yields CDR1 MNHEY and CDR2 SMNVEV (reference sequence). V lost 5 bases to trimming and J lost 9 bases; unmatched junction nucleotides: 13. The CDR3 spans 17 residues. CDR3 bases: TGTGCCAGCAGTCCTCCGTTTGGGACTAGCGGGGAAACTGAGCAGTTCTTC. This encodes CASSPPFGTSGETEQFF.

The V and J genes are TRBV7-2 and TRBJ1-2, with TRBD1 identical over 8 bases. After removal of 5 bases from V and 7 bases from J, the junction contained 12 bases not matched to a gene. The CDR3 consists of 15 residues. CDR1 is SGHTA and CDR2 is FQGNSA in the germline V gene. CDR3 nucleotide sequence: TGTGCCAGCAGCCCCCGGACAGGGAGTCCAGGTGGCTACACCTTC. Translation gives CASSPRTGSPGGYTF.

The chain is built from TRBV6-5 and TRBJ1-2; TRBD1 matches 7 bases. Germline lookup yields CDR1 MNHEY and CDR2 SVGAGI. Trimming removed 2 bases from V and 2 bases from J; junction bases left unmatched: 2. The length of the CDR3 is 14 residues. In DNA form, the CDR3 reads TGTGCCAGCAGTTACGTGGGACAGAACTATGGCTACACCTTC. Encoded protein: CASSYVGQNYGYTF.

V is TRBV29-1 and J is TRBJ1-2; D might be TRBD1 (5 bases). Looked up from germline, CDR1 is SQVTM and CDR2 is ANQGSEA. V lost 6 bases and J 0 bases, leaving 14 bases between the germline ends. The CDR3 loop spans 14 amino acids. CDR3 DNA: TGCAGCGTCGCAGGGCAACAAGCTAACTATGGCTACACCTTC. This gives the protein CSVAGQQANYGYTF.

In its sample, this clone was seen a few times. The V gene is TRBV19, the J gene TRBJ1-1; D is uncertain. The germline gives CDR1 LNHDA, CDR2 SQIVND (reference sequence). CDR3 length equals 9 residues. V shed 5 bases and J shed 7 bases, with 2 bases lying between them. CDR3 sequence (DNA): TGTGCCAGTAGTCATGAAGCTTTCTTT. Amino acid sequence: CASSHEAFF. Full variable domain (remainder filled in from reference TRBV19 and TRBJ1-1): DGGITQSPKYLFRKEGQNVTLSCEQNLNHDAMYWYRQDPGQGLRLIYYSQIVNDFQKGDIAEGYSVSREKKESFPLTVTSAQKNPTAFYLCASSHEAFFGQGTRLTVV.

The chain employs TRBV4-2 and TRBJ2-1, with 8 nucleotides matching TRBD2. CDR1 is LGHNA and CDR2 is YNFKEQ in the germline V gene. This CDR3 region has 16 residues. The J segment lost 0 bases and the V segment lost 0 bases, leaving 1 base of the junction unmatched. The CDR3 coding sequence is TGTGCCAGCAGCCAAGAGACTAGCGACTCCTACAATGAGCAGTTCTTC. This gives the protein CASSQETSDSYNEQFF.

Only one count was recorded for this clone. CDR3 DNA: TGCGCCAGCAGCTTGGGCAGGGCCGACTCCAATGAGCAGTTCTTC. It specifies CASSLGRADSNEQFF. The V call is TRBV5-1, the J call TRBJ2-1; D perhaps matches TRBD1 (5 bases). The CDR3 length is 15 residues. Germline V gene lookup returns CDR1 SGHRS and CDR2 YFSETQ. V was cut by 0 bases and J by 6 bases, with 13 bases left in between. Drawing the rest from reference TRBV5-1 and TRBJ2-1, the complete variable domain is KAGVTQTPRYLIKTRGQQVTLSCSPISGHRSVSWYQQTPGQGLQFLFEYFSETQRNKGNFPGRFSGRQFSNSRSEMNVSTLELGDSALYLCASSLGRADSNEQFFGPGTRLTVL.

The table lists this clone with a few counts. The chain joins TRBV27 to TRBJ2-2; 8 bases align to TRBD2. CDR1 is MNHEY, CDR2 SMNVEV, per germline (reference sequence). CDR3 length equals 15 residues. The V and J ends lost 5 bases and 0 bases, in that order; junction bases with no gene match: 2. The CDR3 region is CASSVSGANTGELFF. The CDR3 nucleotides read TGTGCCAGCAGTGTTAGCGGGGCGAACACCGGGGAGCTGTTTTTT.

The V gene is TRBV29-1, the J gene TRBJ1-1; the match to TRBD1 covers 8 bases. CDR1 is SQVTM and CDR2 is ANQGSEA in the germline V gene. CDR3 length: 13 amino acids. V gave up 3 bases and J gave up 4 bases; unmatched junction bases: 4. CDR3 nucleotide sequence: TGCAGCGTTGACAGGACAGGGCTCACTGAAGCTTTCTTT. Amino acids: CSVDRTGLTEAFF.

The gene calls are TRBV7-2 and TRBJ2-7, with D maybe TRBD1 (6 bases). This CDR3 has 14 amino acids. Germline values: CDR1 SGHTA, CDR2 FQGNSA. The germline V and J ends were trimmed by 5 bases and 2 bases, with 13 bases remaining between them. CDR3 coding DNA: TGTGCCAGCAGCCAATCCAGGGGCCCCTACGAGCAGTACTTC. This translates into CASSQSRGPYEQYF.

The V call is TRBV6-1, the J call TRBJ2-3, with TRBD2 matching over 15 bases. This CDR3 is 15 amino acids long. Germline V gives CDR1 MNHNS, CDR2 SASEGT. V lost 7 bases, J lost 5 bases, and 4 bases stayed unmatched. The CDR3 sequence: CASIRTSGRVDTQYF. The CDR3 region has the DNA TGTGCCAGCATCCGGACTAGCGGGAGGGTAGATACGCAGTATTTT.

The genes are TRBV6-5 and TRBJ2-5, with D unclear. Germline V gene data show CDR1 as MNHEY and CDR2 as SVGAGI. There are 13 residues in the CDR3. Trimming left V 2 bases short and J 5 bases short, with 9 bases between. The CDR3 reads CASSYTLTETQYF. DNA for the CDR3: TGTGCCAGCAGTTACACCCTAACGGAGACCCAGTACTTC.

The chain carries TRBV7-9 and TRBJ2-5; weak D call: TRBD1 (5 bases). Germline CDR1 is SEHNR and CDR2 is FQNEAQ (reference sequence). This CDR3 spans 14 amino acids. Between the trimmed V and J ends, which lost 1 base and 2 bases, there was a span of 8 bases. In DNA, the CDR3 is TGTGCCAGCAGCTTAGTACAGGAACAAGAGACCCAGTACTTC. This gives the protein CASSLVQEQETQYF.

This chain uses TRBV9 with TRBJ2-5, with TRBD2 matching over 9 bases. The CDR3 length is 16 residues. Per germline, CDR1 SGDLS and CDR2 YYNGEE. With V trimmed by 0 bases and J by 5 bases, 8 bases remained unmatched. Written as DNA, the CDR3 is TGTGCCAGCAGCGTAGGAGGAGCGGGGGGCCGGGAGACCCAGTACTTC. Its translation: CASSVGGAGGRETQYF.

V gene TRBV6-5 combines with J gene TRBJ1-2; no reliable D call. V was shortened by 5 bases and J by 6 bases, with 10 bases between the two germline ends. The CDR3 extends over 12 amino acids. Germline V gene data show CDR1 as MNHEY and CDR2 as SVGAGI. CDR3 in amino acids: CASSPSGNGYTF. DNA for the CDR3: TGTGCCAGCAGTCCCAGTGGTAATGGCTACACCTTC.

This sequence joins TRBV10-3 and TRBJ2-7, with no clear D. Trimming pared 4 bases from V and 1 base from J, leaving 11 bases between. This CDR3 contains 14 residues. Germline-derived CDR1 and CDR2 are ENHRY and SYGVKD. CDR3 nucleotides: TGTGCCATCAGTGTGGTACAGTCATCCTACGAGCAGTACTTC. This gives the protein CAISVVQSSYEQYF.

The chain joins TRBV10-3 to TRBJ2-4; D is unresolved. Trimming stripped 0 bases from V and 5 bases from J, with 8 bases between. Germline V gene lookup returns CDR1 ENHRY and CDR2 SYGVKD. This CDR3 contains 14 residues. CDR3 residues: CAISESHKQNIQYF. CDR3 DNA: TGTGCCATCAGTGAGTCCCACAAACAAAACATTCAGTACTTC.

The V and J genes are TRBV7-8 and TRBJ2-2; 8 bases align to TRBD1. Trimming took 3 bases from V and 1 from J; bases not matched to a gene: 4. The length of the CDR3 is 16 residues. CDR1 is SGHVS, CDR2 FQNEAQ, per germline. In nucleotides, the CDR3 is TGTGCCAGCAGCTTCTCCGGGACAGGGAACACCGGGGAGCTGTTTTTT. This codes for CASSFSGTGNTGELFF.